This T cell receptor (beta chain) stems from a study of blood T cell repertoires in COVID-19. Study summary: The samples span acute and convalescent COVID-19 from the United States, Italy and Spain. PBMCs, B-cell-depleted T cells, or T cells were the source of the cDNA or gDNA that made up the material.

Methods used by the authors: Reference gene primer amplification in the assay estimated nucleated cell counts. TCRdb's table, derived via immunoSEQ multiplex PCR, lists solely in-frame clones and lacks some. The D gene and trimming were derived from the DNA, and the V and J assignments and clone size from that table. Here the sample spans approximately 200,000 clones, about 81% being singletons. The CDR3 runs 15 residues. Per germline, CDR1 ENHRY and CDR2 SYGVKD. V lost 8 bases and J lost 5, with 21 bases in between. While infection was still active, Seattle patients were enrolled and then followed longitudinally.

Sequencing was performed on peripheral blood. This sequence joins TRBV10-3 and TRBJ1-1; D is perhaps TRBD1 (6 bases). This receptor was identified in a woman over 75 with COVID-19, enrolled during active disease. The CDR3 sequence: CAIDDFGQGRTEAFF. The CDR3 nucleotides are TGTGCCATCGACGACTTCGGGCAGGGGAGAACTGAAGCTTTCTTT.